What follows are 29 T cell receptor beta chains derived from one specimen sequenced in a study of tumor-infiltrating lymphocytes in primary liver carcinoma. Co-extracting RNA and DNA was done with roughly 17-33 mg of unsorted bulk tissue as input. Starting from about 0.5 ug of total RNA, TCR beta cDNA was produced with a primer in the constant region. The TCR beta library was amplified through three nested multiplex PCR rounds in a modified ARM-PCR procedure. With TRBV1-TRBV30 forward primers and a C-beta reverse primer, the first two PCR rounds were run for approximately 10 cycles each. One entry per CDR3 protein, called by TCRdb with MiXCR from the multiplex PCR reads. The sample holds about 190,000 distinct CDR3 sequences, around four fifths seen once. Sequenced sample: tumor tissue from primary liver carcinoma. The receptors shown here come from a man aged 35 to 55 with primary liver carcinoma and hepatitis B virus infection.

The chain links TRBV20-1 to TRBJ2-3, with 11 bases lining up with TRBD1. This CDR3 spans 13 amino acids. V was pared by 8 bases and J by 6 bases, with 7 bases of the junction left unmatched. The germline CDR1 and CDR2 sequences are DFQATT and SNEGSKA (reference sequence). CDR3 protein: CSTPDRGRDTQYF. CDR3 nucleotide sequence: TGCAGTACCCCGGACAGGGGGCGCGATACGCAGTATTTT.

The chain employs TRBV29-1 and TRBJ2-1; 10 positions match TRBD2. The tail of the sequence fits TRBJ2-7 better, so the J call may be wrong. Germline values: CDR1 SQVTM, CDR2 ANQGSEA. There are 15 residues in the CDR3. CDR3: CSVDGTSERAWEQYF. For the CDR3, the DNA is TGCAGCGTTGACGGGACTAGCGAGAGGGCATGGGAGCAGTACTTC.

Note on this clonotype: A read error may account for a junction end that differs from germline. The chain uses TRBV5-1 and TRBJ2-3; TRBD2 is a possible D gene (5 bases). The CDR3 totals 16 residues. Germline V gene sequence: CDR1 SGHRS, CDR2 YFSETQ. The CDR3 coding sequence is TGCACCAGCAGCTTGAACGGCCGTGCTAGCACAGATACACAGTATTTT. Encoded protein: CTSSLNGRASTDTQYF.

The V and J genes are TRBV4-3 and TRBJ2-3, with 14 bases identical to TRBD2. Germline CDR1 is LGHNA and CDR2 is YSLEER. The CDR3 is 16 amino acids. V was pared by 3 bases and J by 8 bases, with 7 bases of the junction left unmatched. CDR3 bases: TGCGCCAGCAGCCAGGGACTAGCGGGAGTTGTGGTTACGCAGTATTTT. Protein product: CASSQGLAGVVVTQYF.

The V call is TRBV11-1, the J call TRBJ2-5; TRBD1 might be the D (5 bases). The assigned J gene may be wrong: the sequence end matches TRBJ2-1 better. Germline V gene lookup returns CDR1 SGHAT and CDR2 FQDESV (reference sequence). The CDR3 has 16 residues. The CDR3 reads CARSQGHGVIQETQFF. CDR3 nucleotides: TGTGCCAGAAGCCAAGGACATGGGGTAATTCAAGAGACCCAGTTCTTC.

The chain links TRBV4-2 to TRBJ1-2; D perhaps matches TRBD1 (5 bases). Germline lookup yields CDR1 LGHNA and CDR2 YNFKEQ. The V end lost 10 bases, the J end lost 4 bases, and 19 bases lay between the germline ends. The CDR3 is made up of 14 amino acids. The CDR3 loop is CANSQDVGLYGYTF. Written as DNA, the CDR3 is TGTGCCAACAGTCAAGATGTGGGGCTCTATGGCTACACCTTC.

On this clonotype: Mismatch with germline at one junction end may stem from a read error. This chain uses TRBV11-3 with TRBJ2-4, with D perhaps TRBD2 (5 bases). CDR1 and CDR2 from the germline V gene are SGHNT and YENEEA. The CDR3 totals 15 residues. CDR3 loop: CASSIGVMAKNIQYF. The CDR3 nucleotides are TGTGCCAGCAGCATCGGGGTGATGGCCAAAAACATTCAGTATTTC.

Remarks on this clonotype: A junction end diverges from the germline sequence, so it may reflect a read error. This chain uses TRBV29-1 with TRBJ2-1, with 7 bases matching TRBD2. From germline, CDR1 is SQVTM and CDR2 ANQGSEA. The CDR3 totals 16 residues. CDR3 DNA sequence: TGCAGCGTGGAATTTTTGGAGCTAGCGGAGTACGATGAGCAGTTGTTC. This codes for CSVEFLELAEYDEQLF.

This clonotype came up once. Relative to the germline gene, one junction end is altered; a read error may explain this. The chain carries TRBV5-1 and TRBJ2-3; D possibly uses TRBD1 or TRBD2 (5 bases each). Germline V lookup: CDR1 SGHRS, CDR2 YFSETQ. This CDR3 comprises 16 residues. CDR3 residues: CACSLGPDWSTDKQYF. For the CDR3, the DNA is TGCGCCTGCAGCTTGGGACCGGACTGGAGCACAGATAAGCAGTATTTT. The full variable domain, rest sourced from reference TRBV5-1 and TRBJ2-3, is KAGVTQTPRYLIKTRGQQVTLSCSPISGHRSVSWYQQTPGQGLQFLFEYFSETQRNKGNFPGRFSGRQFSNSRSEMNVSTLELGDSALYLCACSLGPDWSTDKQYFGPGTRLTVL.

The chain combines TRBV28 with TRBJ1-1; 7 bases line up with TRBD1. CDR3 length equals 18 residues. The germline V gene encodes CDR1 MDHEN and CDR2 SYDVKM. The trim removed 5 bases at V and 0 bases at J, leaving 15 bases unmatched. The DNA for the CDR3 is TGTGCCAGCAGTATACCTCCGGGGACAGCTGTGATGAACACTGAAGCTTTCTTT. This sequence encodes CASSIPPGTAVMNTEAFF.

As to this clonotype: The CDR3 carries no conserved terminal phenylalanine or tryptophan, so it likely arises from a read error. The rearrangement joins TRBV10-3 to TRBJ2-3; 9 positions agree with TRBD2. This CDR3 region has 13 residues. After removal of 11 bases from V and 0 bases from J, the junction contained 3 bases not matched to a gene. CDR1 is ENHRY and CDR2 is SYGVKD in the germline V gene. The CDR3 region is CAFTSGSTDTQYS. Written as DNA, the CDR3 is TGTGCCTTTACTAGCGGGAGCACAGATACGCAGTATTCT.

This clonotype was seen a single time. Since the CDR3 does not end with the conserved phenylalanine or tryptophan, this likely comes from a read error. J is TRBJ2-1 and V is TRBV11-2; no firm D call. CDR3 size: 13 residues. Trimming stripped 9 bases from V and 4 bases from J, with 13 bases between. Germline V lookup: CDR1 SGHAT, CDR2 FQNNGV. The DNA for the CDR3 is TGTGCCAGGATCTCAGAATTATACAATGAGCAGTTCCTC. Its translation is CARISELYNEQFL.

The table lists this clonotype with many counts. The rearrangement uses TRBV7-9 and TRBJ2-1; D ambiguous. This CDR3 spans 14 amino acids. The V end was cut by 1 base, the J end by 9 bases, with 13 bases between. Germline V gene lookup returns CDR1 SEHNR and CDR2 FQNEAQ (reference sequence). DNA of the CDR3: TGTGCCAGCAGCTTAGAAGGTAGTCGGTCTGAGCAGTTCTTC. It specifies CASSLEGSRSEQFF.

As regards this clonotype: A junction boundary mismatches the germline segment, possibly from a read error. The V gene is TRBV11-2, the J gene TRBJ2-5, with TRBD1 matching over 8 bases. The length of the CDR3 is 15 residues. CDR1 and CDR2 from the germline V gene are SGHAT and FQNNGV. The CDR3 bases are TGTGTCAGCAGACCCTGGACAGGGCCGGGAGAGACCCAGTACTTC. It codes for CVSRPWTGPGETQYF. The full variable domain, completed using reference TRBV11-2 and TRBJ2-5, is EAGVAQSPRYKIIEKRQSVAFWCNPISGHATLYWYQQILGQGPKLLIQFQNNGVVDDSQLPKDRFSAERLKGVDSTLKIQPAKLEDSAVYLCVSRPWTGPGETQYFGPGTRLLVL.

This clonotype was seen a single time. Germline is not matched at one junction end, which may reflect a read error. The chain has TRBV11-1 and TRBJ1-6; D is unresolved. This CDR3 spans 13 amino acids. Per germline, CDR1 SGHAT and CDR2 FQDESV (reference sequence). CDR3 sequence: CDSSRTLVSRLHF. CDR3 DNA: TGTGACAGCAGTCGAACACTGGTTTCACGCCTCCACTTT.

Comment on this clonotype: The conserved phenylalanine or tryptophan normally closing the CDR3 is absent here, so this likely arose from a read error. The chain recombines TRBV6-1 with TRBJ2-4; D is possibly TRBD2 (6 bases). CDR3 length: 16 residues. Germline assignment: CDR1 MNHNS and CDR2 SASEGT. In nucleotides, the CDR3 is TGTGCCAGCAGTGCCACAGGAGGGTTCGGCAAAAACAATCAGTACCTC. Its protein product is CASSATGGFGKNNQYL.

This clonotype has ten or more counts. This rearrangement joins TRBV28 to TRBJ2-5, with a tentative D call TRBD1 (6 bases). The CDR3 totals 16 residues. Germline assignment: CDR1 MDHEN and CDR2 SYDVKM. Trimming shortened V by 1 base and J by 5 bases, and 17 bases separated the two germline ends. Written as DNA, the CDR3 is TGTGCCAGCAGTTTATATACAGGGTCGGGGTACGAGACCCAGTACTTC. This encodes CASSLYTGSGYETQYF.

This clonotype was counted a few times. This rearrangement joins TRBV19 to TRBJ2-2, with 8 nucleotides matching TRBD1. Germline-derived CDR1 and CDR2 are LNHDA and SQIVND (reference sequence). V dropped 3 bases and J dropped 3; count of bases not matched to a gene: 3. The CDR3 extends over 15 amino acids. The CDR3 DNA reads TGTGCCAGTAGTATCCCGGACAGGGACACCGGGGAGCTGTTTTTT. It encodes CASSIPDRDTGELFF.

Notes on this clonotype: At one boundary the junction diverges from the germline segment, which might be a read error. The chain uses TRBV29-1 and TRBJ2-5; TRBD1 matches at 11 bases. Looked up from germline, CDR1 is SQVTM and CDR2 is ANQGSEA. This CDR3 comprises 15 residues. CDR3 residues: CSVEVDRGRAVTQHF. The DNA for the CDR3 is TGCAGCGTTGAAGTGGACAGGGGGCGAGCAGTGACCCAGCACTTC.

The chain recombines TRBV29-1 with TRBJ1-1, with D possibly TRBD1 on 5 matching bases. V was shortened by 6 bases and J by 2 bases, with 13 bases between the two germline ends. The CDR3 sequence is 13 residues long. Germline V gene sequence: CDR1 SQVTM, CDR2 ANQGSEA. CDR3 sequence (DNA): TGCAGCGTCCGACAGCGAAGTAACACTGAAGCTTTCTTT. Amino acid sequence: CSVRQRSNTEAFF.

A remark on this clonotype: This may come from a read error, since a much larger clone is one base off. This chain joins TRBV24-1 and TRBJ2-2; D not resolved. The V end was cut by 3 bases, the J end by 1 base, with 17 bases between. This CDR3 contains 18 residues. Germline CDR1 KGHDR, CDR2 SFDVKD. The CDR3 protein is CATSDIKTLGENTGELFF. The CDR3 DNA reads TGTGCCACCAGTGATATAAAGACACTTGGGGAGAACACCGGGGAGCTGTTTTTT.

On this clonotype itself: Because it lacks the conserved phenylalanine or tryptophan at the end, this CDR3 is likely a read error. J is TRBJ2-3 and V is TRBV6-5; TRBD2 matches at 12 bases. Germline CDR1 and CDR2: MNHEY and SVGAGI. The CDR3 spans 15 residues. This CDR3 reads CASNPGLAGTDTQYY. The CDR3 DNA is TGTGCCAGTAACCCAGGACTAGCGGGAACAGATACACAGTATTAT.

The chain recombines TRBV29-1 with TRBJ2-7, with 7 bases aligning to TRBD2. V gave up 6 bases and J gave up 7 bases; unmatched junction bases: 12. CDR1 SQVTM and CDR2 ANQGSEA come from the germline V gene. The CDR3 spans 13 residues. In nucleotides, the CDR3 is TGCAGCGTATCCTGGACGGGGAGGGAAGAGCAGTACTTC. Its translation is CSVSWTGREEQYF.

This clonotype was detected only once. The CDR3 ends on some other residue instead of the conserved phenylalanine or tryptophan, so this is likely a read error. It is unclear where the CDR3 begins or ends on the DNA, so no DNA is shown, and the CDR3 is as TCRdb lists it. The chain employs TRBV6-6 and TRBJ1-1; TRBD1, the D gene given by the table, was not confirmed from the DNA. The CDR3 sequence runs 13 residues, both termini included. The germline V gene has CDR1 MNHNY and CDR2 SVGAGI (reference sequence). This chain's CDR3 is CANSTGGTTEDFL.

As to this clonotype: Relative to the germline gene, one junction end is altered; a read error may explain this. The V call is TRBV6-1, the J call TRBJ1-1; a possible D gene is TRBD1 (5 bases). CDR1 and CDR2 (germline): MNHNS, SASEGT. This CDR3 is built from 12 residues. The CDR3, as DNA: TGTGCCACACAGGAGGTGAACAATGAAGATTTCTTT. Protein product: CATQEVNNEDFF.

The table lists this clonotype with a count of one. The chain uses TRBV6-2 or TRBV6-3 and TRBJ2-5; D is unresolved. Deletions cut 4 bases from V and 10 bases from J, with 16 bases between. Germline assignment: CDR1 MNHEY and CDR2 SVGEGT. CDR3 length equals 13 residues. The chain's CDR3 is CASSSVLTNIQYF. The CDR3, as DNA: TGTGCCAGCAGTTCCGTACTAACGAACATCCAGTACTTC.

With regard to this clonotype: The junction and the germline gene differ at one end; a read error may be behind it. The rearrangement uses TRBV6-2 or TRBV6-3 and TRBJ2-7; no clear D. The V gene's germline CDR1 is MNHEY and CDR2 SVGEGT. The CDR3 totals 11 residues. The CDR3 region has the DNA TGTGTCAGCAGTTACATCTACGAGCAGTACTTC. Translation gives CVSSYIYEQYF.

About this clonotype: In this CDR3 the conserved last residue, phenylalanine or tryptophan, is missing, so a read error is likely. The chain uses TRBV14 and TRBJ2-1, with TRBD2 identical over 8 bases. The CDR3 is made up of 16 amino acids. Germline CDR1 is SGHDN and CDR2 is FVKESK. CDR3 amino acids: CPSSTVAGWVNNEQFS. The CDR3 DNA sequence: TGTCCCAGCAGTACCGTAGCGGGATGGGTAAACAATGAGCAGTTCTCC.

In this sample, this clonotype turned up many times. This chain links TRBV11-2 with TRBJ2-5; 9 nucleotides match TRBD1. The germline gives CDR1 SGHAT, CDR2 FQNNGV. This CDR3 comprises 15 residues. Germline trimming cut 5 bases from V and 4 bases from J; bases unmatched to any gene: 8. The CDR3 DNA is TGTGCCAGCAGCCTAGGGACAGGGAGGATAGAGACCCAGTACTTC. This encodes CASSLGTGRIETQYF.